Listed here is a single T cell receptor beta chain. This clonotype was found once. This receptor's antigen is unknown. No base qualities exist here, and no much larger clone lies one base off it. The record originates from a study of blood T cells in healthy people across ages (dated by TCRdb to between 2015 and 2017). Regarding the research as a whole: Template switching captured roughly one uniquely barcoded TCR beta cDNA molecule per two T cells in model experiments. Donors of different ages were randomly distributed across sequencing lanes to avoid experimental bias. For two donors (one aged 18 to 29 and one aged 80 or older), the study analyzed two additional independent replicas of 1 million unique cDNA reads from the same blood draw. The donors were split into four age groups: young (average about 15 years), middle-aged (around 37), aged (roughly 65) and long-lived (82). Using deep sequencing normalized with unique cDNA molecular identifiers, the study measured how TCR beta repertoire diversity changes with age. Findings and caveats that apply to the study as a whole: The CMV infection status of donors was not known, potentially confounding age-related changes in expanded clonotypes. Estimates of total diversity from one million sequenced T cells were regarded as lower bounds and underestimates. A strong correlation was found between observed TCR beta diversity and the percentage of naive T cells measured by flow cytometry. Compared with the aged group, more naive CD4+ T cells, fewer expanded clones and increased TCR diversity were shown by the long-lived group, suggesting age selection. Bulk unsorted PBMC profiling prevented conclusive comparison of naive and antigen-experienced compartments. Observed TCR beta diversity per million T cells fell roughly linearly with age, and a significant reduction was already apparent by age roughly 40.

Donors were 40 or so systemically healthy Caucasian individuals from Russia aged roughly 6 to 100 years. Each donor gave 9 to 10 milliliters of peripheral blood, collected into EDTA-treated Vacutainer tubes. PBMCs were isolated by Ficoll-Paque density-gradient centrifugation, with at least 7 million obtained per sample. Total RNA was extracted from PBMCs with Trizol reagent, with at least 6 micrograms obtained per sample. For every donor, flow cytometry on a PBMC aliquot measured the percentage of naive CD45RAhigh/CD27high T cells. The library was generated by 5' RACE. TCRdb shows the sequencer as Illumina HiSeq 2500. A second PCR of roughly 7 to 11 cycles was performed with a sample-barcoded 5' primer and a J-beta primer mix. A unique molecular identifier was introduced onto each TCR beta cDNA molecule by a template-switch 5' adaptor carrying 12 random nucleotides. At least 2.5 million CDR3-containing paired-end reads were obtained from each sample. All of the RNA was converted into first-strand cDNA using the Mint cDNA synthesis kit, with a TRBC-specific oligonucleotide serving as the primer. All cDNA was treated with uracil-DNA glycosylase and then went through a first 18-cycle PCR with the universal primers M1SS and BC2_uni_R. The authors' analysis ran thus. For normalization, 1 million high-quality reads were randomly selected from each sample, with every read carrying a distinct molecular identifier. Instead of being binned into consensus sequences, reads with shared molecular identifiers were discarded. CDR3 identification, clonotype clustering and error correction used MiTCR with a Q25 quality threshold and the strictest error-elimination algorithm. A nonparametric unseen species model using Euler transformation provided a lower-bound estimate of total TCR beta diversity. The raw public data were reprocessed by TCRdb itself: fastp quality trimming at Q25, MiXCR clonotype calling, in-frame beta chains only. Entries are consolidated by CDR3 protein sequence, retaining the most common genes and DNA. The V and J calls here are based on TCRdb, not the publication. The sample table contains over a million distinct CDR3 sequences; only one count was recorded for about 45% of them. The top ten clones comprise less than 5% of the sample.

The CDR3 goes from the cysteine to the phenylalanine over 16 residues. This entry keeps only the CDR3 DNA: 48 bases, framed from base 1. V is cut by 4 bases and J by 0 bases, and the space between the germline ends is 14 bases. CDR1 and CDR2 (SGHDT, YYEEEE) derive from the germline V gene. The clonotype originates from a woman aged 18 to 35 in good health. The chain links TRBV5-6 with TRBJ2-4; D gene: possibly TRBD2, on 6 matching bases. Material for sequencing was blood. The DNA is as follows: TGTGCCAGCAGCAAGAGCGGGTCCCGAGCCAAAAACATTCAGTACTTC. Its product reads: CASSKSGSRAKNIQYF. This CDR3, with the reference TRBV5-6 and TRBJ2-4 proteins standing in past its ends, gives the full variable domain DAGVTQSPTHLIKTRGQQVTLRCSPKSGHDTVSWYQQALGQGPQFIFQYYEEEERQRGNFPDRFSGHQFPNYSSELNVNALLLGDSALYLCASSKSGSRAKNIQYFGAGTRLSVL.